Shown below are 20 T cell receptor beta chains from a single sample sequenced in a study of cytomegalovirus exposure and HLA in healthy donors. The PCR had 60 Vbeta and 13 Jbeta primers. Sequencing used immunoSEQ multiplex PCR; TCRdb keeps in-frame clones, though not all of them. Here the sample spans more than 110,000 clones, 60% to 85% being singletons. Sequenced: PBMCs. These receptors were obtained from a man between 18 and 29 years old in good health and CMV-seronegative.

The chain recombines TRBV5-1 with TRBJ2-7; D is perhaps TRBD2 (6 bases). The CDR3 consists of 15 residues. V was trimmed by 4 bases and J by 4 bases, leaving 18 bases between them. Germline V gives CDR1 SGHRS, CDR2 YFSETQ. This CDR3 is CASSRRETVFYEQYF. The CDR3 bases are TGCGCCAGCAGCAGACGGGAGACCGTATTTTACGAGCAGTACTTC. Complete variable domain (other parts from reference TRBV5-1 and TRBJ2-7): KAGVTQTPRYLIKTRGQQVTLSCSPISGHRSVSWYQQTPGQGLQFLFEYFSETQRNKGNFPGRFSGRQFSNSRSEMNVSTLELGDSALYLCASSRRETVFYEQYFGPGTRLTVT.

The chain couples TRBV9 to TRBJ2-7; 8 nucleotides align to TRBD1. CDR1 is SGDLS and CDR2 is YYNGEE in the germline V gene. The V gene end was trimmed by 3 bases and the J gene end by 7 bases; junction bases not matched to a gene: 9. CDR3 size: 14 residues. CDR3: CASSAQGAGGEQYF. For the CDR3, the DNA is TGTGCCAGCAGCGCCCAGGGGGCAGGGGGTGAGCAGTACTTC.

CDR3 in amino acids: CASSAFRVSGTNEKLFF. The DNA of the CDR3 is TGTGCCAGCAGTGCATTCAGGGTTTCCGGGACTAATGAAAAACTGTTTTTT. This rearrangement joins TRBV2 to TRBJ1-4, with D possibly being TRBD1 (5 bases). The CDR3 loop spans 17 amino acids. Deletions cut 4 bases from V and 2 bases from J, with 17 bases between. Germline CDR1 reads SNHLY; CDR2 reads FYNNEI.

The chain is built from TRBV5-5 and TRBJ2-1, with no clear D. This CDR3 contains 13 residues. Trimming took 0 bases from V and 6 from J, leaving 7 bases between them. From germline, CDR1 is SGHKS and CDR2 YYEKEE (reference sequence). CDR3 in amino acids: CASSLGLVNEQFF. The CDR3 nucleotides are TGTGCCAGCAGCTTGGGTCTAGTCAATGAGCAGTTCTTC.

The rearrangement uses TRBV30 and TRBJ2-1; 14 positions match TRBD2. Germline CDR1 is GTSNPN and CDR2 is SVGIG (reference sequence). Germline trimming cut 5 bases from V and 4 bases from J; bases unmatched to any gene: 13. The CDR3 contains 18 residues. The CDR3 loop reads CAWDPGLAGVLGYNEQFF. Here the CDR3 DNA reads TGTGCCTGGGACCCGGGACTAGCGGGAGTTTTAGGTTACAATGAGCAGTTCTTC.

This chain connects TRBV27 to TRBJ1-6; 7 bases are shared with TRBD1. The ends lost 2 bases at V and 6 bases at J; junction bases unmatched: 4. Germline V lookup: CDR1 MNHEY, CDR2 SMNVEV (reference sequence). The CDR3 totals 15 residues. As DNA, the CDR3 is TGTGCCAGCAGTTTAAGGGACAGAAGTAATTCACCCCTCCACTTT. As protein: CASSLRDRSNSPLHF.

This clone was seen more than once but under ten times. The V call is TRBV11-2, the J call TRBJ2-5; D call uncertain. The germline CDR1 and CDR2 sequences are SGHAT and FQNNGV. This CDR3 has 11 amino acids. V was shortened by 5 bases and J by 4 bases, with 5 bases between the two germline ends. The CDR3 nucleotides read TGTGCCAGCAGCGGTAGAGAGACCCAGTACTTC. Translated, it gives CASSGRETQYF.

The DNA of the CDR3 is TGTGCCACCAGCAGAGGGGGTGGGACAGGGGGCATTCAGCCCCAGCATTTT. The encoded protein is CATSRGGGTGGIQPQHF. The chain is built from TRBV15 and TRBJ1-5; TRBD1 matches at 12 bases. This CDR3 comprises 17 residues. Germline trimming cut 1 base from V and 6 bases from J; bases unmatched to any gene: 7. Germline CDR1 is LNHNV and CDR2 is YYDKDF (reference sequence).

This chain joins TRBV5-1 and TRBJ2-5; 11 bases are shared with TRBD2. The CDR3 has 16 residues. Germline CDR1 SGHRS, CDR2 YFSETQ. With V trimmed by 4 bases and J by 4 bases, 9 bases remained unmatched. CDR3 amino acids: CASSQGTSGGPETQYF. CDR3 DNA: TGCGCCAGCAGCCAAGGGACTAGCGGAGGCCCAGAGACCCAGTACTTC.

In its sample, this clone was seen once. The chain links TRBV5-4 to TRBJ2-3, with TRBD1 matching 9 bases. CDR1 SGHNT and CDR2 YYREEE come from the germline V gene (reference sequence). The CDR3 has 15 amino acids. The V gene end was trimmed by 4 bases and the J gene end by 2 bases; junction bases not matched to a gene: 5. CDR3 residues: CASSLDRGVTDTQYF. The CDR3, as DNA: TGTGCCAGCAGCCTGGACAGGGGAGTCACAGATACGCAGTATTTT.

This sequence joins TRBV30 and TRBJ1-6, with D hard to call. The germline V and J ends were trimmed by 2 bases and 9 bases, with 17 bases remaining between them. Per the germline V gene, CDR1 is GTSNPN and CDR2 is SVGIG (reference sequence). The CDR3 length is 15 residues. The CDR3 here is CAWSRGMLGGSPLHF. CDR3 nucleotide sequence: TGTGCCTGGAGTCGCGGGATGTTGGGCGGTTCACCCCTCCACTTT.

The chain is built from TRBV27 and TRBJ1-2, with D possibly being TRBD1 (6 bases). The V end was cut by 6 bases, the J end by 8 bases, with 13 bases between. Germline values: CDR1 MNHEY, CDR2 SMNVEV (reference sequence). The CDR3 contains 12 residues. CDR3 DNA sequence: TGTGCCAGCAGGGAGGGGGAGGGAGGCTACACCTTC. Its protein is CASREGEGGYTF.

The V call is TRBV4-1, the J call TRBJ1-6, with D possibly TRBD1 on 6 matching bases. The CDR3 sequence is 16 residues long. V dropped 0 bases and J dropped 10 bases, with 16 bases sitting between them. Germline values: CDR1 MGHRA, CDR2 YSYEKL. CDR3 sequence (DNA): TGCGCCAGCAGCCAAGAGGGGGCGGGGGTGAGATCACCCCTCCACTTT. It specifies CASSQEGAGVRSPLHF.

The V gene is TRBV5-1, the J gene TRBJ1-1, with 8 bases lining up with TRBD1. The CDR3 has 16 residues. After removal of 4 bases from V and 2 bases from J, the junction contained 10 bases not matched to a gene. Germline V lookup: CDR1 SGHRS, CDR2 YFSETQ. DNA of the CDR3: TGCGCCAGCAGCGAACAGACAGGGGAGGGAAACACTGAAGCTTTCTTT. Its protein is CASSEQTGEGNTEAFF.

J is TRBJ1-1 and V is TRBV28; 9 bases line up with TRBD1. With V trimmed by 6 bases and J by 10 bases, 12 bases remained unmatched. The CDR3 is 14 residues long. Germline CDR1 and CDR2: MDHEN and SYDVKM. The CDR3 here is CASSPPGQGKAAFF. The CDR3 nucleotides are TGTGCCAGCAGCCCCCCTGGACAGGGGAAGGCAGCTTTCTTT.

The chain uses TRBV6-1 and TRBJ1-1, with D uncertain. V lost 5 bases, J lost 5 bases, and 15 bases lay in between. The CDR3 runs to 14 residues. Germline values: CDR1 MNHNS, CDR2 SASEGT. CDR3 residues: CASSHPGRLTEAFF. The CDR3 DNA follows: TGTGCCAGCAGTCACCCGGGCCGACTAACTGAAGCTTTCTTT.

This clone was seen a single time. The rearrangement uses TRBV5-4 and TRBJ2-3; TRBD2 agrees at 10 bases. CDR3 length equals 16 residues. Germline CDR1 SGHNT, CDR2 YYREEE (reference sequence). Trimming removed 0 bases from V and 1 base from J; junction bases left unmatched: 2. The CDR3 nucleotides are TGTGCCAGCAGCTTGGCTCTAGCGGGAGGCACAGATACGCAGTATTTT. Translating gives CASSLALAGGTDTQYF.

The CDR3 DNA follows: TGTGCCAGCAGCTTAAGAGGACATGGCACTGAAGCTTTCTTT. As protein: CASSLRGHGTEAFF. The genes are TRBV7-3 and TRBJ1-1; D is possibly TRBD1 (5 bases). The CDR3 is made up of 14 amino acids. Looked up from germline, CDR1 is SGHTA and CDR2 is FQGTGA. Trimming stripped 1 base from V and 4 bases from J, with 10 bases between.

CDR3 region: CASSSGASPGYGYTF. DNA for the CDR3: TGTGCCAGCAGCTCCGGTGCCAGCCCGGGCTATGGCTACACCTTC. The chain employs TRBV7-6 and TRBJ1-2; D gene uncertain. V dropped 4 bases and J dropped 4 bases, with 16 bases sitting between them. CDR1 is SGHVS and CDR2 is FNYEAQ in the germline V gene. CDR3 length: 15 residues.

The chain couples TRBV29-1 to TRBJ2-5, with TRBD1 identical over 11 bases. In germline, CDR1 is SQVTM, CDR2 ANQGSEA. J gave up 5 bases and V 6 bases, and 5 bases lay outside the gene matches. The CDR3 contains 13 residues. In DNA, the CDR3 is TGCAGCGTAGGACAGGGGGCGGCGGAGACCCAGTACTTC. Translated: CSVGQGAAETQYF.